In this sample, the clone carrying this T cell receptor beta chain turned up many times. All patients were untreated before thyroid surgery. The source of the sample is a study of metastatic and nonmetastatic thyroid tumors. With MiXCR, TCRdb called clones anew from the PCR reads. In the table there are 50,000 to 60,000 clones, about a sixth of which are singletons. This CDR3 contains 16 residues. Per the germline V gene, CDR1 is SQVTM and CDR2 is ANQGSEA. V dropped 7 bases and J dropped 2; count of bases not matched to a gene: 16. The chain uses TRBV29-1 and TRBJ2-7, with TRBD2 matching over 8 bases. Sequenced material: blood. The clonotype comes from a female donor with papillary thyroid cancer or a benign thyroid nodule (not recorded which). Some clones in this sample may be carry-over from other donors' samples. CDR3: CSARVPRSGSPYEQYF. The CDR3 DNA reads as TGCAGCGCCCGGGTTCCCAGGAGCGGGAGTCCCTACGAGCAGTACTTC.